A single sample gave rise to the 24 T cell receptor beta chains below, sequenced in a study of neurological immune-mediated disorders. MiXCR was run by TCRdb on the 5' RACE reads, yielding one entry per CDR3 protein. The repertoire holds roughly 62,000 distinct CDR3 sequences, with around 2.3% as singletons. The sample taken for sequencing was PBMCs. These receptors all stem from a man aged 45-65 years with multiple sclerosis.

Many counts were recorded for this clonotype. The chain couples TRBV6-2 or TRBV6-3 to TRBJ1-4; D is uncertain. CDR1 MNHEY and CDR2 SVGEGT come from the germline V gene. The CDR3 has 15 amino acids. With 6 bases removed from V and 5 bases from J, the gap between germline ends came to 16 bases. This chain's CDR3 is CASSNYGGRNEKLFF. CDR3 nucleotide sequence: TGTGCCAGCAGCAACTATGGAGGGAGAAATGAAAAACTGTTTTTT.

The table lists this clonotype with a few counts. At one end, the junction sequence differs from germline, possibly due to a read error. The chain combines TRBV29-1 with TRBJ2-5; TRBD2 is a possible D gene (5 bases). Germline lookup yields CDR1 SQVTM and CDR2 ANQGSEA. The CDR3 is 14 amino acids. CDR3 amino acids: CSVRDSRYQENQYF. CDR3 DNA sequence: TGCAGCGTCCGGGATTCTAGGTACCAAGAGAACCAGTACTTC.

This clonotype was recorded at least ten times. V usage is TRBV7-2 and J usage is TRBJ1-2; 9 nucleotides agree with TRBD1. CDR1 and CDR2 (germline): SGHTA, FQGNSA. Trimming cost V 1 base and J 6 bases; bases outside gene matches: 9. The CDR3 runs to 16 residues. CDR3 sequence reads: CASSLGPPGTGNGYTF. For the CDR3, the DNA is TGTGCCAGCAGCTTAGGGCCTCCCGGGACAGGGAATGGCTACACCTTC.

This clonotype was counted many times. The rearrangement links TRBV5-6 to TRBJ1-1, with D tentatively TRBD1 (6 bases). The CDR3 has 14 residues. Germline V gives CDR1 SGHDT, CDR2 YYEEEE. The V end was cut by 1 base, the J end by 4 bases, with 11 bases between. For the CDR3, the DNA is TGTGCCAGCAGCTTGACAGGGCTGGGCACTGAAGCTTTCTTT. This sequence encodes CASSLTGLGTEAFF.

This clonotype was counted ten times or more. The chain employs TRBV20-1 and TRBJ1-1, with unresolved D. Per germline, CDR1 DFQATT and CDR2 SNEGSKA (reference sequence). The CDR3 has 13 residues. Between the trimmed V and J ends, which lost 5 bases and 6 bases, there was a span of 16 bases. CDR3 loop: CSAPRTVGSEAFF. CDR3 DNA: TGCAGTGCTCCCCGCACAGTTGGATCTGAAGCTTTCTTT.

This clonotype was recorded many times. The chain employs TRBV9 and TRBJ2-1, with D unclear. The V end was cut by 3 bases, the J end by 8 bases, with 15 bases between. Per germline, CDR1 SGDLS and CDR2 YYNGEE. The CDR3 length is 14 residues. In DNA, the CDR3 is TGTGCCAGCAGCGCCGTACTGGGTGGAGATGAGCAGTTCTTC. Its translation is CASSAVLGGDEQFF. Based on the CDR3 plus reference TRBV9 and TRBJ2-1, the full variable domain is DSGVTQTPKHLITATGQRVTLRCSPRSGDLSVYWYQQSLDQGLQFLIQYYNGEERAKGNILERFSAQQFPDLHSELNLSSLELGDSALYFCASSAVLGGDEQFFGPGTRLTVL.

This clonotype was picked up many times. This sequence joins TRBV7-7 and TRBJ2-5; 13 bases are shared with TRBD2. Germline CDR1 and CDR2: SSHAT and FNYEAQ (reference sequence). The CDR3 contains 15 residues. V trimming: 5 bases; J trimming: 5 bases; junction bases outside the gene matches: 5. The DNA for the CDR3 is TGTGCCAGCAGCGAGGGACTAGCGGGGATCGAGACCCAGTACTTC. Amino acids: CASSEGLAGIETQYF.

This clonotype occurred many times. The gene calls are TRBV10-3 and TRBJ1-1, with D perhaps TRBD1 (5 bases). Trimming cost V 3 bases and J 7 bases, with 9 bases left between them. Germline V CDR1 and CDR2: ENHRY, SYGVKD. The CDR3 loop spans 12 amino acids. CDR3 residues: CAISDRVSEAFF. Here the CDR3 DNA reads TGTGCCATCAGTGACAGGGTCAGTGAAGCTTTCTTT.

This clonotype was counted many times. V gene TRBV5-1 combines with J gene TRBJ2-2, with D perhaps matching TRBD1 (5 bases). Germline V gene data show CDR1 as SGHRS and CDR2 as YFSETQ. The CDR3 contains 16 residues. The V gene lost 0 bases and the J gene lost 4 bases, with 13 bases spanning the gap. This CDR3 is CASSLAPGWRTGELFF. The CDR3, as DNA: TGCGCCAGCAGCTTGGCCCCAGGGTGGCGCACCGGGGAGCTGTTTTTT.

This clonotype was found many times. The V gene is TRBV21-1, the J gene TRBJ1-2. TRBV21-1 is deemed a pseudogene. This CDR3 comprises 13 residues. The CDR3 loop reads CASSPGLMYGYTF. In nucleotides, the CDR3 is TGTGCCAGCAGTCCGGGACTGATGTATGGCTACACCTTC.

This clonotype was detected many times. The chain is built from TRBV20-1 and TRBJ2-7; 7 bases line up with TRBD1. With V trimmed by 0 bases and J by 7 bases, 15 bases remained unmatched. The CDR3 has 16 residues. Germline V gene lookup returns CDR1 DFQATT and CDR2 SNEGSKA (reference sequence). CDR3: CSARDPRQGKGTEQYF. Written as DNA, the CDR3 is TGCAGTGCTAGAGACCCCCGACAGGGAAAGGGTACTGAGCAGTACTTC.

This clonotype was found many times. The J gene is TRBJ2-1, the V gene TRBV4-3; TRBD2 matches 13 bases. This CDR3 has 14 amino acids. The germline gives CDR1 LGHNA, CDR2 YSLEER. The ends lost 4 bases at V and 6 bases at J; junction bases unmatched: 0. CDR3 region: CASSRLAGGNEQFF. The CDR3 DNA sequence: TGCGCCAGCAGCCGACTAGCGGGGGGCAATGAGCAGTTCTTC.

This clonotype came up many times. The gene calls are TRBV10-3 and TRBJ1-1; D gene uncertain. Germline-derived CDR1 and CDR2 are ENHRY and SYGVKD. This CDR3 has 14 residues. Trimming stripped 2 bases from V and 5 bases from J, with 12 bases between. CDR3 DNA: TGTGCCATCAGTGAGATAGTCCGGAGGACTGAAGCTTTCTTT. Translated: CAISEIVRRTEAFF.

This clonotype was seen at least ten times. Written as DNA, the CDR3 is TGTGCCATCAGTGAGTCGAGGCAGGGTTCCTACAATGAGCAGTTCTTC. Protein product: CAISESRQGSYNEQFF. This rearrangement joins TRBV10-3 to TRBJ2-1; weak D call: TRBD1 (5 bases). The CDR3 runs to 16 residues. CDR1 is ENHRY and CDR2 is SYGVKD in the germline V gene. V was cut by 0 bases and J by 1 base, with 10 bases left in between.

This clonotype was seen many times. CDR3 coding DNA: TGCAGTGCTAGAGATAAGACCCACGAGCAGTACTTC. This encodes CSARDKTHEQYF. The gene calls are TRBV20-1 and TRBJ2-7, with D unresolved. With 0 bases removed from V and 5 bases from J, the gap between germline ends came to 8 bases. This CDR3 contains 12 residues. Germline V lookup: CDR1 DFQATT, CDR2 SNEGSKA (reference sequence).

This clonotype occurred many times. This rearrangement joins TRBV7-2 to TRBJ2-1; 7 bases line up with TRBD2. Germline-derived CDR1 and CDR2 are SGHTA and FQGNSA. The CDR3 sequence is 17 residues long. V dropped 1 base and J dropped 4; count of bases not matched to a gene: 10. The CDR3 loop reads CASSLGLVTGGYNEQFF. The CDR3 region has the DNA TGTGCCAGCAGCTTAGGGTTGGTAACGGGGGGATACAATGAGCAGTTCTTC.

The sample holds many counts of this clonotype. In nucleotides, the CDR3 is TGCGCCAGCACGGGGGAGGTCCAAGATACGCAGTATTTT. It yields the protein CASTGEVQDTQYF. This chain uses TRBV5-1 with TRBJ2-3; D perhaps matches TRBD2 (6 bases). The CDR3 spans 13 residues. Germline V gene sequence: CDR1 SGHRS, CDR2 YFSETQ. The germline V and J ends were trimmed by 6 bases and 5 bases, with 13 bases remaining between them.

This clonotype was seen ten or more times. The chain joins TRBV19 to TRBJ1-1, with TRBD1 matching 10 bases. The CDR3 consists of 15 residues. After removal of 6 bases from V and 0 bases from J, the junction contained 4 bases not matched to a gene. Germline lookup yields CDR1 LNHDA and CDR2 SQIVND (reference sequence). The CDR3: CASSLGQGLNTEAFF. The CDR3 nucleotides are TGTGCCAGTAGCTTGGGACAGGGGCTGAACACTGAAGCTTTCTTT.

The rearrangement uses TRBV6-2 or TRBV6-3 and TRBJ1-1; D gene uncertain. Germline CDR1 and CDR2: MNHEY and SVGEGT. The germline V and J ends were trimmed by 0 bases and 0 bases, with 14 bases remaining between them. There are 17 residues in the CDR3. The CDR3 is CASSYSLRQPMNTEAFF. In nucleotides, the CDR3 is TGTGCCAGCAGTTACTCGTTGAGACAACCCATGAACACTGAAGCTTTCTTT.

This clonotype came up many times. The rearrangement links TRBV14 to TRBJ2-1; D possibly uses TRBD1 or TRBD2 (5 bases each). The CDR3 runs 12 residues. Per the germline V gene, CDR1 is SGHDN and CDR2 is FVKESK. Trimming took 4 bases from V and 8 from J, leaving 9 bases between them. CDR3 protein: CASSRGRYEQFF. The CDR3 nucleotides are TGTGCCAGCAGCCGGGGGAGATATGAGCAGTTCTTC.

This clonotype was observed at least ten times. This chain uses TRBV2 with TRBJ2-1; D is uncertain. Trimming shortened V by 4 bases and J by 0 bases, and 10 bases separated the two germline ends. This CDR3 is 15 amino acids long. Germline CDR1 is SNHLY and CDR2 is FYNNEI. CDR3 protein: CASSVGQSSYNEQFF. CDR3 bases: TGTGCCAGCAGTGTCGGGCAGAGCTCCTACAATGAGCAGTTCTTC.

Ten or more counts support this clonotype. The chain is built from TRBV7-9 and TRBJ2-3, with D perhaps TRBD2 (5 bases). The germline CDR1 and CDR2 sequences are SEHNR and FQNEAQ (reference sequence). CDR3 length: 16 residues. V dropped 5 bases and J dropped 0 bases, with 15 bases sitting between them. The CDR3 loop is CASSLGSRPSTDTQYF. The CDR3 DNA is TGTGCCAGCAGCCTTGGGAGCAGACCTAGCACAGATACGCAGTATTTT. The whole variable domain, filled in from reference TRBV7-9 and TRBJ2-3, reads DTGVSQNPRHKITKRGQNVTFRCDPISEHNRLYWYRQTLGQGPEFLTYFQNEAQLEKSRLLSDRFSAERPKGSFSTLEIQRTEQGDSAMYLCASSLGSRPSTDTQYFGPGTRLTVL.

This clonotype was picked up many times. The V call is TRBV7-2, the J call TRBJ2-6; TRBD1 agrees at 7 bases. Germline lookup yields CDR1 SGHTA and CDR2 FQGNSA. V lost 5 bases, J lost 3 bases, and 10 bases stayed unmatched. This CDR3 has 17 amino acids. The CDR3 DNA follows: TGTGCCAGCAGCGGATCGGGACAGAGCAGTGGGGCCAACGTCCTGACTTTC. This gives the protein CASSGSGQSSGANVLTF. Complete variable domain (other parts from reference TRBV7-2 and TRBJ2-6): GAGVSQSPSNKVTEKGKDVELRCDPISGHTALYWYRQSLGQGLEFLIYFQGNSAPDKSGLPSDRFSAERTGGSVSTLTIQRTQQEDSAVYLCASSGSGQSSGANVLTFGAGSRLTVL.

Many counts were recorded for this clonotype. The gene calls are TRBV7-9 and TRBJ2-7; maybe TRBD1 (5 bases). The germline V gene encodes CDR1 SEHNR and CDR2 FQNEAQ (reference sequence). The CDR3 runs to 14 residues. Trimming shortened V by 5 bases and J by 0 bases, and 11 bases separated the two germline ends. This CDR3 is CASSDSKSSYEQYF. CDR3 in DNA: TGTGCCAGCAGCGACAGCAAGAGCTCCTACGAGCAGTACTTC.